This TCR beta chain was recovered during a study of cytomegalovirus exposure and HLA in healthy donors. The study, taken as a whole, reports: The study listed 164 cytomegalovirus-associated TCR beta chains. About 87% or about 30% of the time was how often most TCR beta V segments were productive, according to an earlier analysis. There were a few CMV-associated chains whose specificity for CMV antigens was confirmed in vitro.

CDR3 length equals 16 residues. Each donor was nominally healthy when sampled (though unrecorded immune exposures were likely). Primers: 60 Vbeta forward and 13 Jbeta reverse. Sequencing used immunoSEQ multiplex PCR; TCRdb keeps in-frame clones, though not all of them. The data contain some 140,000 clones, less than 85% of them singletons. Concerning this clone: Its antigen is not identified.

This receptor was taken from a woman aged 50 to 65 in good health and CMV-seropositive. Sequencing used PBMCs. The gene calls are TRBV21-1 and TRBJ1-1. TRBV21-1 is an annotated pseudogene. CDR3 in DNA: TGTGCCAGCAGCAAAAGCGGCGGGCGGATGAACACTGAAGCTTTCTTT. This translates into CASSKSGGRMNTEAFF.